This T cell receptor beta chain is drawn from a study of blood T cell repertoires in COVID-19. The repertoire was sequenced with immunoSEQ multiplex PCR; TCRdb's copy has only in-frame clones and lacks some. Of approximately 260,000 clones in the sample, more than 75% are singletons; the top ten hold around 6.3%. The germline V gene encodes CDR1 SQVTM and CDR2 ANQGSEA. This CDR3 contains 13 residues. V lost 1 base, J lost 7 bases, and 3 bases stayed unmatched. Material: PBMCs or T cells enriched from blood (not recorded which). This receptor was taken from a woman aged 45-65 years who had been exposed to COVID-19. The chain recombines TRBV29-1 with TRBJ1-3, with 8 positions matching TRBD1. The CDR3 DNA sequence: TGCAGCGTTGAAGCAGGGGGCCCGAACACCATATATTTT. Its protein is CSVEAGGPNTIYF.